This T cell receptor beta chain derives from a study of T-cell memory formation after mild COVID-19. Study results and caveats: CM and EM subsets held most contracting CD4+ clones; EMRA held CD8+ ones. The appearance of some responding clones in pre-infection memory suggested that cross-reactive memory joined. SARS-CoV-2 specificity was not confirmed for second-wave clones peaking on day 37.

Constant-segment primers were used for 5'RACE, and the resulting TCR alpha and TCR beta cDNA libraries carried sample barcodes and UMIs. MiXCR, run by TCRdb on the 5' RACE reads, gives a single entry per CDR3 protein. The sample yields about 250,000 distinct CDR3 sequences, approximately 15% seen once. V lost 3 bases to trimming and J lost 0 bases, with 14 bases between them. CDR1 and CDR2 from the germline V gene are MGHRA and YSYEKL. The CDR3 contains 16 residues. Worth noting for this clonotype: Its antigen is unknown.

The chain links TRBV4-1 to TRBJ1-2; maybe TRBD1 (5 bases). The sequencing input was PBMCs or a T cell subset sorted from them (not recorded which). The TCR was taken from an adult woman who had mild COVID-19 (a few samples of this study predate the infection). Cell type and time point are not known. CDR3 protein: CASSHTPGITNYGYTF. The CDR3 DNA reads TGCGCCAGCAGCCACACCCCAGGGATTACTAACTATGGCTACACCTTC.